This T cell receptor beta chain came from a study of cytomegalovirus exposure and HLA in healthy donors. This clone was detected only a few times. It was with 60 Vbeta and 13 Jbeta primers that the PCR ran. The table came from immunoSEQ multiplex PCR; TCRdb's copy has only in-frame clones and leaves some out. Of about 120,000 clones in the sample, about 9.4% are singletons; the top ten hold around 6%. The CDR3 has 17 residues. Germline-derived CDR1 and CDR2 are ENHRY and SYGVKD. The ends were cut back, 6 bases at V and 2 bases at J, with 23 bases in the middle. The chain employs TRBV10-3 and TRBJ2-7; TRBD2 is a possible D gene (7 bases). Sequencing was done on a sample of PBMCs. This TCR derives from a woman aged 40 to 50 in good health and CMV-seropositive. The CDR3: CAIRGRGGELATYEQYF. The CDR3 nucleotides are TGTGCCATCAGGGGACGAGGGGGGGAATTGGCGACCTACGAGCAGTACTTC.